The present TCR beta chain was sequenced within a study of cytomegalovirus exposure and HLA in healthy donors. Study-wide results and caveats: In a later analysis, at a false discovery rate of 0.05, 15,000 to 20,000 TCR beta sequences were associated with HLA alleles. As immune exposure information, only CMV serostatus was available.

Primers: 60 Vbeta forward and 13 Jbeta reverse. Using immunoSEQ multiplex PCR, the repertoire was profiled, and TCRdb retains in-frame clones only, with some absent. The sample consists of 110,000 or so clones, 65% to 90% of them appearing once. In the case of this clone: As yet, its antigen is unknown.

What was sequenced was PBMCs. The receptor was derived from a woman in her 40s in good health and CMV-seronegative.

The CDR3 region is CASSPIAGGLNEQFF. CDR3 in DNA: TGTGCCAGCTCACCAATTGCAGGGGGCCTCAATGAGCAGTTCTTC. The V and J genes are TRBV18 and TRBJ2-1; TRBD1 aligns across 8 bases. The CDR3 sequence is 15 residues long. The V gene's germline CDR1 is KGHSH and CDR2 LQKENI. V lost 2 bases to trimming and J lost 6 bases; unmatched junction nucleotides: 6.